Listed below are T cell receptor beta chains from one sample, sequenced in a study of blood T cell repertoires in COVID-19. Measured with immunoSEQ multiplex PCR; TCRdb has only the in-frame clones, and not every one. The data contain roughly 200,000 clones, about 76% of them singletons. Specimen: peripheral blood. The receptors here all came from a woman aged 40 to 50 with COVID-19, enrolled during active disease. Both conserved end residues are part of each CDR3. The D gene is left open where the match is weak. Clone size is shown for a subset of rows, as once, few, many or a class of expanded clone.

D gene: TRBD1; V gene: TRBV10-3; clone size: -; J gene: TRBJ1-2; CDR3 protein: CAIRPLPSGTGGYGYTF; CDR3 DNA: TGTGCCATCAGACCCCTACCATCCGGGACAGGGGGTTATGGCTACACCTTC
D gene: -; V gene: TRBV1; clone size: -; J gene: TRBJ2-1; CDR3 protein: CTSSPGPAGESYNEQFF; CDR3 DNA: TGCACCAGCAGCCCCGGTCCAGCGGGAGAGTCCTACAATGAGCAGTTCTTC
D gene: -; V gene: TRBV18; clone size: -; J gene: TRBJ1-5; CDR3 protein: CASSPRGAGGNQPQHF; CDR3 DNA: TGTGCCAGCTCGCCTCGGGGGGCAGGGGGCAATCAGCCCCAGCATTTT
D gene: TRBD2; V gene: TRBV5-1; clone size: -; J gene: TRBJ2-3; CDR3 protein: CASSLAEVGLAGRDTQYF; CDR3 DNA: TGCGCCAGCAGCTTGGCCGAGGTGGGGCTAGCGGGCAGAGATACGCAGTATTTT
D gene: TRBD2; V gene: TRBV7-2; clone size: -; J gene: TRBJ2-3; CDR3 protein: CASSRGLAGGEDTQYF; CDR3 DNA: TGTGCCAGCAGTCGGGGACTAGCGGGGGGTGAAGATACGCAGTATTTT
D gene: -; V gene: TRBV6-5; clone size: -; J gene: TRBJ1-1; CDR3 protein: CASIPRGVTEAFF; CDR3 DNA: TGTGCCAGCATCCCCCGGGGGGTCACTGAAGCTTTCTTT
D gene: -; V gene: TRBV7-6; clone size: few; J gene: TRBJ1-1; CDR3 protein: CASSFGQGNTEAFF; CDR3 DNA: TGTGCCAGCAGCTTCGGCCAGGGGAACACTGAAGCTTTCTTT
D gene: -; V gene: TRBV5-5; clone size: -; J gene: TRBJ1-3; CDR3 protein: CASSRGPSGNTIYF; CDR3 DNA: TGTGCCAGCAGCCGAGGCCCCTCTGGAAACACCATATATTTT
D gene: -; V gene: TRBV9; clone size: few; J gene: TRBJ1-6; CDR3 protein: CASSVGGRNSPLHF; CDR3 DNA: TGTGCCAGCAGCGTGGGGGGTCGGAATTCACCCCTCCACTTT
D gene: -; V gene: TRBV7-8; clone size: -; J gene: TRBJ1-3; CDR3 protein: CASSFSGGGAGNTIYF; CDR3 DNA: TGTGCCAGCAGCTTTTCCGGCGGAGGCGCGGGAAACACCATATATTTT
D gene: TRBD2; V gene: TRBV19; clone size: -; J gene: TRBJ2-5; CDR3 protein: CASSIPPRLAGVQETQYF; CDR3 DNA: TGTGCCAGTAGTATTCCACCTCGACTAGCGGGAGTTCAAGAGACCCAGTACTTC
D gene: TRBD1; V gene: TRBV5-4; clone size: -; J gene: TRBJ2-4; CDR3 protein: CASSLGSTGGAKNIQYF; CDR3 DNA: TGTGCCAGCAGCTTGGGCAGTACAGGGGGAGCCAAAAACATTCAGTACTTC
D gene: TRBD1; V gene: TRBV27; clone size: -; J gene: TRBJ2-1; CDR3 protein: CASSPGQAYNEQFF; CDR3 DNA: TGTGCCAGCAGTCCGGGACAGGCGTACAATGAGCAGTTCTTC
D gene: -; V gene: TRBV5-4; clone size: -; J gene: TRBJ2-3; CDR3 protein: CASSLANGVGMQYF; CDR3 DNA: TGTGCCAGCAGCTTGGCCAACGGGGTAGGGATGCAGTATTTT
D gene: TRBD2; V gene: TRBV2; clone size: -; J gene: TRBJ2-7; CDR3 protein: CASTSRGVGSHEQYF; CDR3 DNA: TGTGCCAGCACCTCCCGGGGGGTTGGGAGTCACGAGCAGTACTTC
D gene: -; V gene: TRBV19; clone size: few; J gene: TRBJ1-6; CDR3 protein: CETGIRTSSYNSPLHF; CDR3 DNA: TGTGAAACCGGGATACGAACTAGCTCCTATAATTCACCCCTCCACTTT
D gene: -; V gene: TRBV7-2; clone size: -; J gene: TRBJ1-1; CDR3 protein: CASSSRDRTEAFF; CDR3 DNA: TGTGCCAGCAGTTCACGGGATCGCACTGAAGCTTTCTTT
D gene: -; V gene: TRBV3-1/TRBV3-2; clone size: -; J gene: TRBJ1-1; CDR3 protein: CASSPLENTEAFF; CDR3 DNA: TGTGCCAGCAGCCCACTCGAGAACACTGAAGCTTTCTTT
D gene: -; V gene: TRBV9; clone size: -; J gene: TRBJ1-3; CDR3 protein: CASSALSGNTIYF; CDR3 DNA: TGTGCCAGCAGCGCCCTTTCCGGGAACACCATATATTTT
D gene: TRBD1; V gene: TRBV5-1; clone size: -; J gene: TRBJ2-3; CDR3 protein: CASSLTGGGTDTQYF; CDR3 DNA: TGCGCCAGCAGCTTGACAGGGGGCGGCACAGATACGCAGTATTTT
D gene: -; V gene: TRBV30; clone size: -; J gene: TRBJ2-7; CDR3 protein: CAWTSAYEQYF; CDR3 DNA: TGTGCCTGGACTTCAGCCTACGAGCAGTACTTC
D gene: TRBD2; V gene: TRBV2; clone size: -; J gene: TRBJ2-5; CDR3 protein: CASSAPSGQETQYF; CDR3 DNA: TGTGCCAGCAGTGCTCCTAGCGGCCAAGAGACCCAGTACTTC
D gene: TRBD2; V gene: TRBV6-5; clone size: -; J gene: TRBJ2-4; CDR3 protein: CASSSGLAWENIQYF; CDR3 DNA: TGTGCCAGCAGTTCGGGACTAGCATGGGAAAACATTCAGTACTTC
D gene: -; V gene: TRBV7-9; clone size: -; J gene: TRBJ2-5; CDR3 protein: CASSQWVVSGFQETQYF; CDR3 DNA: TGTGCCAGCAGCCAGTGGGTGGTTAGCGGATTCCAAGAGACCCAGTACTTC
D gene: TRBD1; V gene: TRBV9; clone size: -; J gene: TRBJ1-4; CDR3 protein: CASRRGQGLNEKLFF; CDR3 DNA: TGTGCCAGCAGACGAGGACAGGGCCTTAATGAAAAACTGTTTTTT
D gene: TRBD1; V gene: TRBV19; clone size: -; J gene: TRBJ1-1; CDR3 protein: CASSRDRGEVTAEAFF; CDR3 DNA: TGTGCCAGTTCAAGGGACAGGGGAGAGGTCACTGCTGAAGCTTTCTTT
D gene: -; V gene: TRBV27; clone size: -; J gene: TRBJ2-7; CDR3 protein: CASSSYLGEVYEQYF; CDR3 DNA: TGTGCCAGCAGTTCCTACCTGGGGGAGGTCTACGAGCAGTACTTC
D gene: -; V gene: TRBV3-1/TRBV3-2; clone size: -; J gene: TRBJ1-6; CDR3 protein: CASSPRQANNSPLHF; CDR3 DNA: TGTGCCAGCAGCCCCCGGCAGGCGAATAATTCACCCCTCCACTTT
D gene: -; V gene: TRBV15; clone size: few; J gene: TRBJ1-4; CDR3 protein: CATSRGDSANEKLFF; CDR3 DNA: TGTGCCACCAGCAGAGGAGACAGCGCGAATGAAAAACTGTTTTTT
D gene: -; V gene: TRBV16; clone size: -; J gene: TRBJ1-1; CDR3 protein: CASSQWSGNTEAFF; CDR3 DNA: TGTGCCAGCAGCCAATGGTCCGGGAACACTGAAGCTTTCTTT
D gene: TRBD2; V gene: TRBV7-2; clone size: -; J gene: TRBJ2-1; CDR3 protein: CASRPGGTSGVEEQFF; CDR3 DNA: TGTGCCAGCAGACCTGGCGGGACTAGCGGGGTAGAAGAGCAGTTCTTC
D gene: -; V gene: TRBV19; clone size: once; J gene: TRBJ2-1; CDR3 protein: CASTPRTTLYNEQFF; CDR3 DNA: TGTGCCAGTACCCCTCGGACTACCCTCTACAATGAGCAGTTCTTC
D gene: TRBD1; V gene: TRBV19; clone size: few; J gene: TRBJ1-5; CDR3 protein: CASTQTGEDNQPQHF; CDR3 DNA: TGTGCCAGTACACAAACAGGGGAGGACAATCAGCCCCAGCATTTT
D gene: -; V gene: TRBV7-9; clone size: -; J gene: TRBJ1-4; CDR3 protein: CASSLNQGTNEKLFF; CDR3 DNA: TGTGCCAGCAGCTTGAATCAGGGGACTAATGAAAAACTGTTTTTT
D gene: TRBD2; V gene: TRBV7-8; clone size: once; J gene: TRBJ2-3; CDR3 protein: CASSPRLAGGTDTQYF; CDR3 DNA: TGTGCCAGCAGCCCAAGACTAGCGGGTGGCACAGATACGCAGTATTTT
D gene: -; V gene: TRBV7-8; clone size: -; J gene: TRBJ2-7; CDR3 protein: CASSLALWPGRYEQYF; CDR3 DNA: TGTGCCAGCAGCTTAGCGCTCTGGCCAGGTCGGTACGAGCAGTACTTC
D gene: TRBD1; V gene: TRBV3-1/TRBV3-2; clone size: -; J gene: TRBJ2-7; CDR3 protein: CASSPRGTGAEQYF; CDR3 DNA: TGTGCCAGCAGCCCCCGTGGGACAGGGGCCGAGCAGTACTTC
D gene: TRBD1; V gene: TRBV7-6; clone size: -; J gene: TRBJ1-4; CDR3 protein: CASSLGGGTTNEKLFF; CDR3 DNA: TGTGCCAGCAGCTTAGGAGGGGGCACAACTAATGAAAAACTGTTTTTT
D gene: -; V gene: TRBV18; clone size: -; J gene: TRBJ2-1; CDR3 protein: CASSPFSGEGWNEQFF; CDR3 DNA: TGTGCCAGCTCACCTTTTTCGGGAGAGGGATGGAATGAGCAGTTCTTC
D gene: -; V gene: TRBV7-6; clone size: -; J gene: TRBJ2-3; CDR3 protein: CASSLKLALDTQYF; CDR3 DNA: TGTGCCAGCAGCTTAAAACTAGCTCTGGATACGCAGTATTTT
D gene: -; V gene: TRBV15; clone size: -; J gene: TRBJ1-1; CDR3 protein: CATSRDGWGDTEAFF; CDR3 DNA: TGTGCCACCAGCAGAGATGGTTGGGGGGACACTGAAGCTTTCTTT
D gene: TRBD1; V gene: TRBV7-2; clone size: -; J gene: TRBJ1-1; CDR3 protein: CASSFGQGAGTEAFF; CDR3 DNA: TGTGCCAGCAGCTTTGGACAGGGGGCAGGGACTGAAGCTTTCTTT